This entry is about one TCR beta chain. Antigen: not known. Method: immunoSEQ multiplex PCR; TCRdb's copy keeps in-frame clones and lacks some. Of under 200,000 clones in the sample, roughly 90% are singletons; the top ten hold approximately 5.7%. From germline, CDR1 is LGHDT and CDR2 YNNKEL (reference sequence). The ends lost 0 bases at V and 0 bases at J; junction bases unmatched: 8. This CDR3 is 18 amino acids long. The sample belongs to a study of T cell responses to AZD1222 COVID-19 vaccine. Study at large: Second-dose recipients at about 4 or about 12 weeks were treated as one pooled group. Study-wide results and caveats: In a largely white British group with more females than males, clonal diversity was possibly underestimated.

The source of this sequence is an adult in good health. The rearrangement links TRBV3-1 (or the pseudogene TRBV3-2) to TRBJ1-5; 7 bases align to TRBD1. The sample consisted of peripheral blood, taken on day 0 of AZD1222 vaccination. The CDR3 DNA is TGTGCCAGCAGCCAAGAGCGAACAGGGGTCCATAGCAATCAGCCCCAGCATTTT. This gives the protein CASSQERTGVHSNQPQHF.